The text below deals with one TCR beta chain. In Seattle, patients joined the study during active infection and were tracked longitudinally. These data come from a study of blood T cell repertoires in COVID-19. Across the whole study: The United States, Italy and Spain supplied acute and convalescent COVID-19 samples. Sample material is recorded as cDNA or gDNA derived from T cells, B-cell-depleted T cells, or PBMCs.

Clones were sequenced by immunoSEQ multiplex PCR, and TCRdb holds only the in-frame ones, with some missing. Among roughly 110,000 clones listed, approximately 85% were seen once. This CDR3 spans 17 amino acids. V is TRBV1 and J is TRBJ1-2; the D call of TRBD1 is as the table states it, not checked on the DNA. TRBV1 is an annotated pseudogene. The receptor's source is a woman aged 55-69 years with COVID-19, enrolled during active disease. Sequencing was performed on peripheral blood. The CDR3 DNA is TGCACCAGCAGCTATCAGCTGGGGGCGGAGGTTGGCTATGGCTACACCTTC. It specifies CTSSYQLGAEVGYGYTF.